Shown below are 21 T cell receptor beta chains from a single sample sequenced in a study of blood T cells in healthy people across ages. The use of a sample-barcoded 5' primer and a J-beta primer mix characterized a second PCR of roughly 7 to 11 cycles. TCRdb analysed the 5' RACE reads with MiXCR anew, one entry per CDR3 protein. The data hold about 810,000 distinct CDR3 sequences, with about 37% observed a single time. Sequences were obtained from blood. These receptors were obtained from a man aged 18 to 30 in good health.

The sample holds many counts of this clonotype. This chain links TRBV30 with TRBJ1-1; D gene uncertain. Trimming removed 4 bases from V and 1 base from J, with 13 bases in between. Germline V gene sequence: CDR1 GTSNPN, CDR2 SVGIG (reference sequence). The length of the CDR3 is 14 residues. The CDR3: CAWTHFLPNTEAFF. In nucleotides, the CDR3 is TGTGCCTGGACCCACTTTTTGCCGAACACTGAAGCTTTCTTT.

CDR3 sequence (DNA): TGTGCCTGTTCGCCGGAGACTAACTATGGCTACACCTTC. It specifies CACSPETNYGYTF. This sequence joins TRBV19 and TRBJ1-2; D ambiguous. CDR3 length: 13 amino acids. Looked up from germline, CDR1 is LNHDA and CDR2 is SQIVND (reference sequence). The V gene lost 11 bases and the J gene lost 0 bases, with 13 bases spanning the gap.

The chain employs TRBV7-2 and TRBJ1-3; D unresolved. In germline, CDR1 is SGHTA, CDR2 FQGNSA. The CDR3 has 14 amino acids. The V end was cut by 1 base, the J end by 0 bases, with 4 bases between. In DNA form, the CDR3 reads TGTGCCAGCAGCTTAGGGTACTCTGGAAACACCATATATTTT. This gives the protein CASSLGYSGNTIYF.

The chain links TRBV29-1 to TRBJ2-3, with 8 bases aligning to TRBD2. This CDR3 is built from 13 residues. The germline V gene has CDR1 SQVTM and CDR2 ANQGSEA. V trimming: 4 bases; J trimming: 5 bases; junction bases outside the gene matches: 5. CDR3 DNA: TGCAGCGTTGTACTAGCGGAGGGAGATACGCAGTATTTT. This translates into CSVVLAEGDTQYF.

The V gene is TRBV7-2, the J gene TRBJ2-1; 9 bases align to TRBD2. The ends lost 3 bases at V and 7 bases at J; junction bases unmatched: 13. The CDR3 has 17 residues. Germline V gives CDR1 SGHTA, CDR2 FQGNSA. This CDR3 is CASSFVAGGPGYNEQFF. The CDR3 DNA is TGTGCCAGCAGCTTCGTTGCGGGGGGGCCCGGATATAATGAGCAGTTCTTC.

The chain is built from TRBV4-1 and TRBJ2-5, with TRBD1 as a possible D gene (6 bases). CDR1 is MGHRA and CDR2 is YSYEKL in the germline V gene. Trimming cost V 5 bases and J 1 base, with 20 bases left between them. This CDR3 is built from 17 residues. CDR3 in DNA: TGCGCCAGCAGCTTCAATCCTCCGGGACACCCCCAAGAGACCCAGTACTTC. This codes for CASSFNPPGHPQETQYF.

Points on this clonotype: Relative to the germline gene, one junction end is altered; a read error may explain this. This chain joins TRBV16 and TRBJ2-4; D remains unclear. The end of the DNA is better explained by TRBJ2-7, so the J call may be wrong. CDR1 and CDR2 (germline): KGHSY, FQNENV. This CDR3 contains 17 residues. The CDR3 protein is CVSSLLQQPTPYYEQYF. The CDR3 region has the DNA TGTGTCAGCAGCCTTCTGCAACAGCCAACACCTTACTACGAGCAGTACTTC.

This clonotype was counted between two and nine times. This chain uses TRBV20-1 with TRBJ1-1; D might be TRBD1 (6 bases). The CDR3 length is 15 residues. The germline V gene has CDR1 DFQATT and CDR2 SNEGSKA (reference sequence). With 3 bases removed from V and 0 bases from J, the gap between germline ends came to 14 bases. The CDR3 loop reads CSASKGQVMNTEAFF. The CDR3 region has the DNA TGCAGTGCTAGTAAGGGACAAGTTATGAACACTGAAGCTTTCTTT.

In this sample, this clonotype turned up a few times. V usage is TRBV6-1 and J usage is TRBJ2-1; possible D gene TRBD2, 6 bases. V gave up 6 bases and J gave up 0 bases, with 12 bases separating them. The germline V gene has CDR1 MNHNS and CDR2 SASEGT. The length of the CDR3 is 15 residues. The CDR3 reads CASRLTGGSYNEQFF. CDR3 DNA sequence: TGTGCCAGCAGGCTTACCGGGGGCTCCTACAATGAGCAGTTCTTC.

On this clonotype itself: Being one base from a much bigger clone, this may be a read error. The chain combines TRBV2 with TRBJ1-2; D is uncertain. Per germline, CDR1 SNHLY and CDR2 FYNNEI. The CDR3 is 15 amino acids. Here the CDR3 reads CASRSARVVGYGYIF. The CDR3 bases are TGTGCCAGCAGGAGCGCCCGGGTGGTTGGCTATGGCTACATCTTC.

V usage is TRBV12-3 or TRBV12-4 and J usage is TRBJ2-7; TRBD2 agrees at 10 bases. This CDR3 comprises 13 residues. V shed 6 bases, J shed 6 bases, and the junction held 5 bases outside the gene matches. The CDR3 DNA follows: TGTGCCAGCAGGAGCGGGGGGGCCTCCGAGCAGTACTTC. Protein sequence: CASRSGGASEQYF.

This clonotype was recorded at least ten times. This chain connects TRBV20-1 to TRBJ2-3; TRBD2 aligns across 8 bases. Germline loops: CDR1 DFQATT, CDR2 SNEGSKA (reference sequence). The CDR3 length is 13 residues. Trimming at V came to 2 bases and at J to 4 bases, leaving 2 bases not matched to a gene. This CDR3 reads CSARLAGADTQYF. CDR3 DNA sequence: TGCAGTGCTAGACTAGCGGGCGCAGATACGCAGTATTTT.

This clonotype was seen a handful of times. CDR3: CASSESGEYEQYF. The CDR3 coding sequence is TGCGCCAGCAGTGAGTCCGGGGAATACGAGCAGTACTTC. The chain employs TRBV10-2 and TRBJ2-7, with a tentative D call TRBD2 (5 bases). The CDR3 runs 13 residues. CDR1 is WSHSY, CDR2 SAAADI, per germline. The V end was cut by 0 bases, the J end by 4 bases, with 7 bases between.

A note on this clonotype: Relative to the germline gene, one junction end is altered; a read error may explain this. The J gene is TRBJ1-1, the V gene TRBV4-1, with D unclear. The CDR3 is 16 amino acids. Germline CDR1 reads MGHRA; CDR2 reads YSYEKL. The CDR3 region is CASSQVGNVGNPEAFF. The DNA of the CDR3 is TGCGCCAGCAGCCAAGTGGGTAATGTAGGGAACCCTGAAGCTTTCTTT.

The CDR3 sequence: CSARDLGGRYQETQYF. CDR3 DNA sequence: TGCAGTGCTAGAGATCTGGGGGGCCGGTACCAAGAGACCCAGTACTTC. The rearrangement uses TRBV20-1 and TRBJ2-5; TRBD1 or TRBD2 may be the D gene (6 bases each). The CDR3 extends over 16 amino acids. V lost 0 bases to trimming and J lost 0 bases, with 14 bases between them. From germline, CDR1 is DFQATT and CDR2 SNEGSKA (reference sequence).

This clonotype has more than one count but fewer than ten. The rearrangement joins TRBV15 to TRBJ2-5; D remains ambiguous. Germline CDR1 LNHNV, CDR2 YYDKDF (reference sequence). There are 12 residues in the CDR3. Between the trimmed V and J ends, which lost 4 bases and 5 bases, there was a span of 8 bases. The CDR3 reads CATSKPRETQYF. The CDR3 DNA is TGTGCCACCAGCAAGCCGAGGGAGACCCAGTACTTC.

The rearrangement links TRBV7-9 to TRBJ1-2; 8 bases are a match to TRBD1. CDR3 length: 15 amino acids. Per the germline V gene, CDR1 is SEHNR and CDR2 is FQNEAQ (reference sequence). The J segment lost 4 bases and the V segment lost 5 bases, leaving 9 bases of the junction unmatched. The CDR3 is CASSASGGAGYGYTF. The CDR3 nucleotides read TGTGCCAGCAGCGCCTCAGGGGGCGCAGGCTATGGCTACACCTTC.

Details on this clonotype: Its ends do not fully match the called genes, so a read error is possible. The rearrangement links TRBV12-3 or TRBV12-4 to TRBJ1-1, with no clear D. CDR3 size: 13 residues. The CDR3, as DNA: TGTGCCAGCAGTTTAGGTCCACGGACTGAAACTTTCTTT. As protein: CASSLGPRTETFF.

This clonotype was counted at least ten times. The chain recombines TRBV7-9 with TRBJ2-1; weak D call: TRBD1 (5 bases). The germline V gene has CDR1 SEHNR and CDR2 FQNEAQ (reference sequence). V dropped 1 base and J dropped 15 bases, with 13 bases sitting between them. The CDR3 is 12 amino acids. CDR3 coding DNA: TGTGCCAGCAGCTTAGGACAGCCTGCCTGGTTCTTC. Amino acids: CASSLGQPAWFF.

The chain has TRBV6-5 and TRBJ2-7; D may correspond to TRBD1 or TRBD2 (6 bases each). Germline lookup yields CDR1 MNHEY and CDR2 SVGAGI. Trimming left V 9 bases short and J 7 bases short, with 22 bases between. The CDR3 length is 14 residues. In nucleotides, the CDR3 is TGTGCCAGTGGGGATAAGTGGGGGGCTTTGGAGCAGTACTTC. It encodes CASGDKWGALEQYF.

The chain has TRBV2 and TRBJ2-5; D unclear. The CDR3 contains 14 residues. Germline lookup yields CDR1 SNHLY and CDR2 FYNNEI. Trimming cost V 6 bases and J 1 base, with 12 bases left between them. The CDR3: CASRVAPSQETQYF. The CDR3 DNA follows: TGTGCCAGCAGGGTAGCACCATCCCAAGAGACCCAGTACTTC.